The T cell receptor beta chain described here comes from a study of Ad26.COV2.S vaccination and SARS-CoV-2 variants. The assay was immunoSEQ multiplex PCR, and TCRdb's table has in-frame clones only and misses some. The table includes over 400,000 clones, 92% detected once. With 2 bases removed from V and 3 bases from J, the gap between germline ends came to 14 bases. Germline assignment: CDR1 LGHNA and CDR2 YSLEER. The CDR3 runs to 15 residues. Treatment indicated: around 19 received Ad26.COV2.S at low or high dose, single or two shots; about 5 received placebo; per-sample allocation not given. Sample collection was performed on day 63 after the first vaccine or placebo injection. Note on this clone: The antigen remains unidentified.

Overall study findings and caveats: The study found similar non-spike TCR breadth in vaccine and placebo recipients. After vaccination, substantial breadth of spike-specific CD8+ and CD4+ responses was reported.

The chain couples TRBV4-3 to TRBJ2-7, with D perhaps matching TRBD1 (5 bases). The starting material was peripheral blood, obtained in a trial of Ad26.COV2.S vaccine versus placebo. The receptor was derived from a person aged 18 to 65 who received the Ad26.COV2.S COVID-19 vaccine or a placebo. DNA of the CDR3: TGCGCCAGCAGCCAATCTACAGGACACTTCTACGAGCAGTACTTC. Protein: CASSQSTGHFYEQYF.